This passage covers 26 T cell receptor beta chains from one sample sequenced in a study of Ad26.COV2.S vaccination and SARS-CoV-2 variants. Treatment given: around 19 received Ad26.COV2.S at low or high dose, single or two shots; 5 received placebo; per-sample allocation not given. Day 63 after the first vaccine or placebo injection was the time point for sampling. The table came from immunoSEQ multiplex PCR; TCRdb's copy has only in-frame clones and leaves some out. Among roughly 680,000 clones listed, more than 70% were seen once. This specimen was peripheral blood, taken in a trial of Ad26.COV2.S vaccine versus placebo. These receptors were collected from a person between 18 and 59 years old who received the Ad26.COV2.S COVID-19 vaccine or a placebo.

V usage is TRBV9 and J usage is TRBJ1-6; 7 bases line up with TRBD1. Unmatched junction bases numbered 10, after V lost 3 bases and J lost 4 bases. Germline-derived CDR1 and CDR2 are SGDLS and YYNGEE. The CDR3 length is 17 residues. This CDR3 reads CASSGQGGSLYNSPLHF. The CDR3 region has the DNA TGTGCCAGCAGCGGACAGGGAGGAAGCCTTTATAATTCACCCCTCCACTTT.

The rearrangement joins TRBV12-3 or TRBV12-4 to TRBJ2-7; D remains ambiguous. The length of the CDR3 is 13 residues. The V end was cut by 8 bases, the J end by 0 bases, with 11 bases between. CDR3 loop: CASQDRISYEQYF. CDR3 in DNA: TGTGCCAGCCAGGACCGGATCTCCTACGAGCAGTACTTC.

The gene calls are TRBV19 and TRBJ1-5; the D is unclear. The CDR3 is 14 amino acids. V lost 2 bases to trimming and J lost 4 bases, with 9 bases between them. Germline V gene lookup returns CDR1 LNHDA and CDR2 SQIVND (reference sequence). Here the CDR3 reads CASSISTPNQPQHF. As DNA, the CDR3 is TGTGCCAGTAGTATATCGACACCTAATCAGCCCCAGCATTTT.

The chain has TRBV6-6 and TRBJ1-5; D gene ambiguous. The V end was cut by 6 bases, the J end by 4 bases, with 13 bases between. Germline CDR1 is MNHNY and CDR2 is SVGAGI (reference sequence). The CDR3 totals 14 residues. The CDR3 DNA follows: TGTGCCAGCAGCCCCGGGAGCCAAAATCAGCCCCAGCATTTT. Residues: CASSPGSQNQPQHF.

The chain employs TRBV10-3 and TRBJ1-1; possibly TRBD1 for D (6 bases). Germline V lookup: CDR1 ENHRY, CDR2 SYGVKD. The CDR3 consists of 12 residues. With 11 bases removed from V and 2 bases from J, the gap between germline ends came to 12 bases. The CDR3 coding sequence is TGTGCCTCGTCAGGGGCTAACACTGAAGCTTTCTTT. Its protein is CASSGANTEAFF.

Here the CDR3 reads CASSQEGSYKNIQYF. DNA for the CDR3: TGTGCCAGCAGCCAAGAAGGAAGTTACAAAAACATTCAGTACTTC. The chain uses TRBV14 and TRBJ2-4; D uncertain. With 0 bases removed from V and 3 bases from J, the gap between germline ends came to 9 bases. This CDR3 has 15 amino acids. CDR1 is SGHDN and CDR2 is FVKESK in the germline V gene.

V is TRBV7-6 and J is TRBJ2-5, with unresolved D. CDR1 and CDR2 (germline): SGHVS, FNYEAQ. The V and J ends lost 3 bases and 2 bases respectively, with 7 bases between them. The CDR3 is made up of 13 amino acids. CDR3 protein: CASSFRWQETQYF. DNA of the CDR3: TGTGCCAGCAGCTTTAGATGGCAAGAGACCCAGTACTTC.

V usage is TRBV7-9 and J usage is TRBJ1-2; D is ambiguous. CDR1 is SEHNR, CDR2 FQNEAQ, per germline (reference sequence). This CDR3 comprises 15 residues. V was shortened by 6 bases and J by 6 bases, with 20 bases between the two germline ends. The CDR3 region has the DNA TGTGCCAGCAGAGGAGTCCCGGCAGATGGCGATGGCTACACCTTC. Translated: CASRGVPADGDGYTF.

This clone was found once. The V and J genes are TRBV7-8 and TRBJ2-7, with TRBD2 as a possible D gene (5 bases). The CDR3 consists of 11 residues. Deletions cut 5 bases from V and 6 bases from J, with 8 bases between. Germline V gives CDR1 SGHVS, CDR2 FQNEAQ. This chain's CDR3 is CASSAAGEQYF. The CDR3, as DNA: TGTGCCAGCAGCGCGGCGGGCGAGCAGTACTTC. Full variable domain (remainder filled in from reference TRBV7-8 and TRBJ2-7): GAGVSQSPRYKVAKRGQDVALRCDPISGHVSLFWYQQALGQGPEFLTYFQNEAQLDKSGLPSDRFFAERPEGSVSTLKIQRTQQEDSAVYLCASSAAGEQYFGPGTRLTVT.

This chain joins TRBV27 and TRBJ2-7; 9 bases are a match to TRBD1. Germline loops: CDR1 MNHEY, CDR2 SMNVEV (reference sequence). V lost 6 bases and J lost 5; bases outside the gene matches: 5. The CDR3 sequence is 13 residues long. DNA of the CDR3: TGTGCCAGCAGGGGACAGGGCGGCCACGAGCAGTACTTC. This gives the protein CASRGQGGHEQYF.

The chain couples TRBV6-6 to TRBJ1-5; the match to TRBD1 covers 8 bases. V trimming: 4 bases; J trimming: 4 bases; junction bases outside the gene matches: 9. Looked up from germline, CDR1 is MNHNY and CDR2 is SVGAGI (reference sequence). This CDR3 contains 16 residues. The CDR3 nucleotides are TGTGCCAGCAGTTCAGCCGGGACAGGAGTAAATCAGCCCCAGCATTTT. This sequence encodes CASSSAGTGVNQPQHF.

The chain couples TRBV18 to TRBJ2-2; D unresolved. This CDR3 comprises 15 residues. CDR1 is KGHSH, CDR2 LQKENI, per germline. Trimming took 0 bases from V and 7 from J, leaving 12 bases between them. CDR3 loop: CASSPPYSRHGELFF. CDR3 sequence (DNA): TGTGCCAGCTCACCACCTTACAGCCGTCACGGGGAGCTGTTTTTT. The variable domain in full, completed from reference TRBV18 and TRBJ2-2, reads NAGVMQNPRHLVRRRGQEARLRCSPMKGHSHVYWYRQLPEEGLKFMVYLQKENIIDESGMPKERFSAEFPKEGPSILRIQQVVRGDSAAYFCASSPPYSRHGELFFGEGSRLTVL.

The V gene is TRBV30, the J gene TRBJ2-5, with D possibly TRBD1 on 6 matching bases. CDR3 length equals 13 residues. Trimming pared 5 bases from V and 1 base from J, leaving 11 bases between. CDR1 and CDR2 (germline): GTSNPN, SVGIG (reference sequence). DNA of the CDR3: TGTGCCTGGTCGGACAGCTTCCAAGAGACCCAGTACTTC. Translated: CAWSDSFQETQYF.

The chain recombines TRBV18 with TRBJ1-1; D not certain. Germline CDR1 and CDR2: KGHSH and LQKENI. The ends were cut back, 5 bases at V and 1 base at J, with 11 bases in the middle. The CDR3 contains 14 residues. In DNA form, the CDR3 reads TGTGCCAGCTCAGTAACACCCTCGAACACTGAAGCTTTCTTT. Translating gives CASSVTPSNTEAFF. Full variable domain (outside the CDR3, taken from reference TRBV18 and TRBJ1-1): NAGVMQNPRHLVRRRGQEARLRCSPMKGHSHVYWYRQLPEEGLKFMVYLQKENIIDESGMPKERFSAEFPKEGPSILRIQQVVRGDSAAYFCASSVTPSNTEAFFGQGTRLTVV.

The V and J genes are TRBV6-5 and TRBJ1-4; D unclear. The CDR3 is 16 amino acids. V dropped 0 bases and J dropped 0 bases, with 8 bases sitting between them. From germline, CDR1 is MNHEY and CDR2 SVGAGI. This CDR3 reads CASSYSTGATNEKLFF. DNA of the CDR3: TGTGCCAGCAGTTACTCGACGGGAGCAACTAATGAAAAACTGTTTTTT.

The rearrangement joins TRBV6-5 to TRBJ1-5; TRBD1 matches 10 bases. After removal of 2 bases from V and 4 bases from J, the junction contained 5 bases not matched to a gene. CDR3 length: 16 residues. Germline values: CDR1 MNHEY, CDR2 SVGAGI. The CDR3 sequence is CASSYGTGAGNQPQHF. The DNA of the CDR3 is TGTGCCAGCAGTTACGGGACAGGGGCCGGGAATCAGCCCCAGCATTTT.

J is TRBJ2-1 and V is TRBV5-1, with D unclear. The V gene's germline CDR1 is SGHRS and CDR2 YFSETQ. The CDR3 runs 16 residues. Trimming removed 4 bases at V and 0 bases at J, with 14 bases between. CDR3 sequence reads: CASSLTSSSSYNEQFF. The DNA for the CDR3 is TGCGCCAGCAGCCTAACTTCCTCAAGCTCCTACAATGAGCAGTTCTTC.

This chain's CDR3 is CASSQDKAYEQYF. The CDR3 region has the DNA TGTGCCAGCAGTCAGGACAAAGCCTACGAGCAGTACTTC. The J gene is TRBJ2-7, the V gene TRBV6-6, with D perhaps TRBD1 (5 bases). The CDR3 loop spans 13 amino acids. V was clipped by 5 bases and J by 2 bases, with 10 bases between them. Germline lookup yields CDR1 MNHNY and CDR2 SVGAGI (reference sequence).

This chain connects TRBV2 to TRBJ2-1, with 8 bases identical to TRBD2. The junction had 13 bases not matched to a gene; V was cut back by 3 bases and J by 3 bases. The CDR3 totals 18 residues. Germline CDR1 reads SNHLY; CDR2 reads FYNNEI. For the CDR3, the DNA is TGTGCCAGCAGTGAGTTTATGGCGGGAGGCCTATTCTACAATGAGCAGTTCTTC. Protein product: CASSEFMAGGLFYNEQFF.

The chain employs TRBV29-1 and TRBJ1-5; D may be TRBD1 (5 bases). Looked up from germline, CDR1 is SQVTM and CDR2 is ANQGSEA. The CDR3 extends over 14 amino acids. V dropped 6 bases and J dropped 1 base, with 13 bases sitting between them. The CDR3, as DNA: TGCAGCGTCCTCAGGGACGGAAGCAATCAGCCCCAGCATTTT. It codes for CSVLRDGSNQPQHF.

The J gene is TRBJ2-7, the V gene TRBV10-3, with D unresolved. The V end lost 8 bases, the J end lost 2 bases, and 13 bases lay between the germline ends. This CDR3 has 13 amino acids. Germline values: CDR1 ENHRY, CDR2 SYGVKD. CDR3 loop: CAIARVPPYEQYF. CDR3 DNA sequence: TGTGCCATCGCCCGTGTGCCCCCCTACGAGCAGTACTTC.

The chain recombines TRBV10-3 with TRBJ2-3, with 7 bases that match TRBD1. Trimming removed 5 bases from V and 3 bases from J; junction bases left unmatched: 5. The CDR3 spans 14 residues. Germline loops: CDR1 ENHRY, CDR2 SYGVKD. Written as DNA, the CDR3 is TGTGCCATCAGTCAATCGACAGGGACAGATACGCAGTATTTT. Encoded protein: CAISQSTGTDTQYF.

The chain employs TRBV27 and TRBJ2-1, with TRBD2 identical over 9 bases. The CDR3 consists of 13 residues. V gave up 8 bases and J gave up 12 bases; unmatched junction bases: 11. The germline V gene encodes CDR1 MNHEY and CDR2 SMNVEV (reference sequence). The CDR3 DNA follows: TGTGCCAGCGTAGGGACTAGCTGGGAGGGGCAGTTCTTC. Its protein is CASVGTSWEGQFF.

The rearrangement joins TRBV29-1 to TRBJ2-5; tentatively, D is TRBD1 or TRBD2 (6 bases each). The CDR3 spans 13 residues. From germline, CDR1 is SQVTM and CDR2 ANQGSEA. The V end was cut by 7 bases, the J end by 4 bases, with 16 bases between. In nucleotides, the CDR3 is TGCAGCGCCGGGGGCAGGGTGACAGAGACCCAGTACTTC. Translated: CSAGGRVTETQYF.

This chain joins TRBV4-1 and TRBJ2-1; either TRBD1 or TRBD2 may fit D (5 bases each). V gave up 4 bases and J gave up 8 bases, with 6 bases separating them. CDR1 MGHRA and CDR2 YSYEKL come from the germline V gene. This CDR3 region has 11 residues. The CDR3, as DNA: TGCGCCAGCAGCCTGGGGGATGAGCAGTTCTTC. It translates to CASSLGDEQFF.

The rearrangement links TRBV19 to TRBJ2-5; 7 positions match TRBD2. The CDR3 runs 13 residues. J lost 3 bases, V lost 7 bases, and 5 bases had no gene match. Germline-derived CDR1 and CDR2 are LNHDA and SQIVND (reference sequence). The CDR3 DNA sequence: TGTGCCAGTACCAACCGGGGGGAAGAGACCCAGTACTTC. Its protein is CASTNRGEETQYF.